This paragraph reports one TCR beta chain. The data were taken from a study of cytomegalovirus exposure and HLA in healthy donors. PCR was performed using 60 Vbeta and 13 Jbeta primers. Generated by immunoSEQ multiplex PCR, the TCRdb table keeps only in-frame clones and is missing some. The sample includes about 150,000 clones, approximately 71% of them seen just once. All the people who gave samples were healthy bone marrow donors. This CDR3 comprises 15 residues. In germline, CDR1 is SGHKS, CDR2 YYEKEE (reference sequence). V lost 5 bases, J lost 4 bases, and 6 bases stayed unmatched. The sequenced material came from PBMCs. The TCR originated in a man aged 18 to 35 in good health and CMV-seropositive. The rearrangement joins TRBV5-5 to TRBJ2-1, with TRBD2 matching over 10 bases. The CDR3 DNA follows: TGTGCCAGCAGGTTCGGGACTAGCGAATACAATGAGCAGTTCTTC. Amino acid sequence: CASRFGTSEYNEQFF.